The rows below give T cell receptor beta chains drawn from one sample of a study of blood T cell repertoires in COVID-19. Libraries were prepared by immunoSEQ multiplex PCR; TCRdb keeps only in-frame clonotypes and omits some of them. The sample lists 50,000 to 60,000 clones; 75% to 85% were seen once. The sequencing sample was made of peripheral blood. The receptors originated from a human donor in a cohort sampled during active COVID-19. CDR3s include the opening cysteine and the closing phenylalanine or tryptophan. D genes are given only for firm matches. Clone size, where shown, is once, few, many, or a class for clones that have expanded.

d_gene	v_gene	j_gene	abundance	CDR3nt	CDR3aa
NA	TRBV6-2/TRBV6-3	TRBJ2-1	NA	TGTGCCAGCAGTTACCCAGACCGGGACTTGAGGGACAATGAGCAGTTCTTC	CASSYPDRDLRDNEQFF
NA	TRBV7-3	TRBJ1-2	NA	TGTGCCAGCAGCTTAAACAGGGAGCAGGGCTACACCTTC	CASSLNREQGYTF
TRBD1	TRBV7-2	TRBJ1-1	once	TGTGCCAGCAGCTTAGCGACAGGGGGGACTGAAGCTTTCTTT	CASSLATGGTEAFF
NA	TRBV28	TRBJ1-2	NA	TGTGCCAGCAGTTTAACAGCAAACTATGGCTACACCTTC	CASSLTANYGYTF
NA	TRBV19	TRBJ2-7	NA	TGTGCCAGTAGTATAAAAGGGGGTACCTACGAGCAGTACTTC	CASSIKGGTYEQYF
TRBD1	TRBV2	TRBJ1-5	few	TGTGCCAGCAGTGGCGTAACAACAGGGGCCCACAATCAGCCCCAGCATTTT	CASSGVTTGAHNQPQHF
TRBD1	TRBV7-2	TRBJ2-6	NA	TGTGCCAGCAGCTCGGACAGGGGGGTCAACGTCCTGACTTTC	CASSSDRGVNVLTF
TRBD1	TRBV3-1/TRBV3-2	TRBJ1-1	once	TGTGCCAGCAGCCAAGAGGGACAGACTATGAACACTGAAGCTTTCTTT	CASSQEGQTMNTEAFF
TRBD1	TRBV11-1	TRBJ2-7	NA	TGTGCCAGCAGCTCCAAGGGGACAGGGTTCTACGAGCAGTACTTC	CASSSKGTGFYEQYF
NA	TRBV7-8	TRBJ2-3	once	TGTGCCAGCAGCACGCAGACAGCTTACACAGATACGCAGTATTTT	CASSTQTAYTDTQYF
NA	TRBV28	TRBJ1-1	NA	TGTGCCAGCAGTTTGGCCGCAGGGGCTTTCTTT	CASSLAAGAFF
TRBD1	TRBV7-2	TRBJ2-5	NA	TGTGCCAGCAGCCTACACAGGGGGCGTCTGCAAGAGACCCAGTACTTC	CASSLHRGRLQETQYF
NA	TRBV28	TRBJ2-5	NA	TGTGCCAGCGGACGGGGAGTTGAGACCCAGTACTTC	CASGRGVETQYF
NA	TRBV3-1/TRBV3-2	TRBJ1-3	NA	TGTGCCAGCAGCCGAGAGACAGGCTCCTCTGGAAACACCATATATTTT	CASSRETGSSGNTIYF
NA	TRBV6-6	TRBJ2-7	NA	TGTGCCAGCAGTTACGGCGGCAACGCCTACGAGCAGTACTTC	CASSYGGNAYEQYF
NA	TRBV7-6	TRBJ1-5	NA	TGTGCCAGCAGCGCCAAGCTCGATCAGCCCCAGCATTTT	CASSAKLDQPQHF
NA	TRBV19	TRBJ2-5	NA	TGTGCCAGTAGTAGACCAGGGTTTCAAGAGACCCAGTACTTC	CASSRPGFQETQYF
TRBD1	TRBV27	TRBJ1-5	NA	TGTGCCAGCAGTCCCGGGACAGGCAATCAGCCCCAGCATTTT	CASSPGTGNQPQHF
NA	TRBV27	TRBJ2-5	NA	TGTGCCAGCAGTTTACGCAGGGGACGAACCCAAGAGACCCAGTACTTC	CASSLRRGRTQETQYF
TRBD2	TRBV30	TRBJ2-5	NA	TGTGCCTGGAGGAGAGGCCTAGCGGGGTCAGGGGAGACCCAGTACTTC	CAWRRGLAGSGETQYF
NA	TRBV27	TRBJ2-5	NA	TGTGCCAGCAGGGACGGCGGAGGTGGGGAGACCCAGTACTTC	CASRDGGGGETQYF
NA	TRBV5-4	TRBJ2-1	NA	TGTGCCAGCAGCTTAGAGGGACTCGAGCAGTTCTTC	CASSLEGLEQFF
TRBD2	TRBV18	TRBJ2-1	NA	TGTGCCAGCTCGCCGAGGACTAGCGGGATTACCTACAATGAGCAGTTCTTC	CASSPRTSGITYNEQFF
NA	TRBV4-1	TRBJ1-1	NA	TGCGCCAGCAGCCAAGACCCAGGCATCCGGAGGACTGAAGCTTTCTTT	CASSQDPGIRRTEAFF
NA	TRBV4-1	TRBJ2-7	NA	TGCGCCAGCAGCCAAGCGCCGGTTGGTCCCATCTACGAGCAGTACTTC	CASSQAPVGPIYEQYF